These 29 T cell receptor beta chains originate from one sample sequenced in a study of blood T cell repertoires in COVID-19. The repertoire was sequenced with immunoSEQ multiplex PCR; TCRdb's copy has only in-frame clones and lacks some. There are about 83,000 clones in the sample; roughly 82% occur only once, and less than 20% lies in the top ten. The sequencing input was peripheral blood. Source of these receptors: a woman of 80 years or more with active or convalescent COVID-19.

The J gene is TRBJ2-3, the V gene TRBV5-1, with D possibly TRBD2 on 7 matching bases. V was clipped by 7 bases and J by 0 bases, with 15 bases between them. Germline values: CDR1 SGHRS, CDR2 YFSETQ. This CDR3 comprises 15 residues. The CDR3 loop reads CASSGGQASTDTQYF. The CDR3 DNA follows: TGCGCCAGCTCCGGGGGGCAGGCAAGCACAGATACGCAGTATTTT.

The chain employs TRBV5-1 and TRBJ1-5, with TRBD1 as a possible D gene (5 bases). CDR1 and CDR2 from the germline V gene are SGHRS and YFSETQ. Between the trimmed V and J ends, which lost 4 bases and 3 bases, there was a span of 8 bases. The CDR3 length is 13 residues. CDR3: CASSLDINQPQHF. The CDR3 region has the DNA TGCGCCAGCAGCCTGGACATCAATCAGCCCCAGCATTTT. Supplemented by reference TRBV5-1 and TRBJ1-5, the full variable domain reads KAGVTQTPRYLIKTRGQQVTLSCSPISGHRSVSWYQQTPGQGLQFLFEYFSETQRNKGNFPGRFSGRQFSNSRSEMNVSTLELGDSALYLCASSLDINQPQHFGDGTRLSIL.

This clone was counted once. This chain uses TRBV9 with TRBJ2-7, with 9 bases lining up with TRBD1. This CDR3 has 15 residues. Per the germline V gene, CDR1 is SGDLS and CDR2 is YYNGEE. V lost 0 bases, J lost 3 bases, and 4 bases stayed unmatched. CDR3 loop: CASSVGWDRDYEQYF. The CDR3 DNA follows: TGTGCCAGCAGCGTAGGCTGGGACAGGGACTACGAGCAGTACTTC.

CDR3 loop: CASSKGQGSNSPLHF. Written as DNA, the CDR3 is TGCGCCAGCAGCAAGGGACAGGGAAGCAATTCACCCCTCCACTTT. V is TRBV5-1 and J is TRBJ1-6; 9 bases align to TRBD1. CDR1 is SGHRS, CDR2 YFSETQ, per germline. The CDR3 runs to 15 residues. Unmatched junction bases numbered 6, after V lost 4 bases and J lost 7 bases.

J is TRBJ2-5 and V is TRBV5-6, with 7 bases lining up with TRBD1. Germline lookup yields CDR1 SGHDT and CDR2 YYEEEE. The CDR3 loop spans 15 amino acids. The trim removed 4 bases at V and 5 bases at J, leaving 11 bases unmatched. The CDR3, as DNA: TGTGCCAGCAGCCAGACAGGGCCAGGGGTGGAGACCCAGTACTTC. Its translation is CASSQTGPGVETQYF.

This chain connects TRBV7-8 to TRBJ2-3, with 9 bases lining up with TRBD1. Germline V gene sequence: CDR1 SGHVS, CDR2 FQNEAQ. CDR3 length: 16 residues. With 4 bases clipped from V and 3 bases from J, the junction kept 8 bases outside the gene matches. The CDR3: CASSSLVTGGTDTQYF. The CDR3 DNA reads as TGTGCCAGCAGCTCACTAGTGACAGGGGGTACAGATACGCAGTATTTT. Filled out from reference TRBV7-8 and TRBJ2-3, the complete variable domain reads GAGVSQSPRYKVAKRGQDVALRCDPISGHVSLFWYQQALGQGPEFLTYFQNEAQLDKSGLPSDRFFAERPEGSVSTLKIQRTQQEDSAVYLCASSSLVTGGTDTQYFGPGTRLTVL.

There are many counts of this clone. J is TRBJ2-7 and V is TRBV28; 9 positions agree with TRBD2. Losses at the gene ends were 8 bases for V and 2 bases for J; bases not matched to a gene: 7. The CDR3 runs 14 residues. CDR1 is MDHEN and CDR2 is SYDVKM in the germline V gene. The CDR3 region has the DNA TGTGCCAGCTACCCGGCGGGGGGGGCCTACGAGCAGTACTTC. Amino acids: CASYPAGGAYEQYF.

The chain uses TRBV5-1 and TRBJ2-3, with a weak D call TRBD2 (6 bases). CDR3 size: 15 residues. Germline CDR1 and CDR2: SGHRS and YFSETQ. Trimming took off 0 bases at V and 0 bases at J, with 8 bases between the two ends. CDR3 region: CASSLGGTSTDTQYF. CDR3 DNA: TGCGCCAGCAGCTTGGGTGGGACTAGCACAGATACGCAGTATTTT.

This chain links TRBV7-9 with TRBJ2-3; 7 bases are a match to TRBD2. CDR3 length equals 18 residues. With 1 base clipped from V and 2 bases from J, the junction kept 12 bases outside the gene matches. In germline, CDR1 is SEHNR, CDR2 FQNEAQ (reference sequence). The CDR3 spells CASSLDSFGAGNTDTQYF. For the CDR3, the DNA is TGTGCCAGCAGCTTAGATTCCTTTGGAGCGGGGAACACAGATACGCAGTATTTT.

V usage is TRBV2 and J usage is TRBJ1-5; maybe TRBD1 (5 bases). Trimming left V 6 bases short and J 1 base short, with 13 bases between. Germline CDR1 and CDR2: SNHLY and FYNNEI. This CDR3 contains 15 residues. CDR3 loop: CASSQERGSNQPQHF. The CDR3 DNA follows: TGTGCCAGCAGCCAAGAGCGGGGGAGCAATCAGCCCCAGCATTTT.

This chain joins TRBV7-2 and TRBJ2-2, with 7 positions matching TRBD1. Germline V lookup: CDR1 SGHTA, CDR2 FQGNSA. The CDR3 runs 17 residues. Trimming cost V 5 bases and J 5 bases; bases outside gene matches: 14. The CDR3 sequence: CASSPLGSGGRTGELFF. CDR3 in DNA: TGTGCCAGCAGCCCTCTGGGGTCAGGGGGAAGGACCGGGGAGCTGTTTTTT.

The chain links TRBV29-1 to TRBJ1-1; 7 bases map to TRBD1. The CDR3 totals 16 residues. In germline, CDR1 is SQVTM, CDR2 ANQGSEA. J lost 8 bases, V lost 0 bases, and 15 bases had no gene match. The CDR3 spells CSVEDITTPGGSEAFF. The CDR3 coding sequence is TGCAGCGTTGAAGATATCACCACTCCAGGGGGATCAGAAGCTTTCTTT.

V and J are TRBV5-1 and TRBJ2-3; 13 positions match TRBD2. CDR1 SGHRS and CDR2 YFSETQ come from the germline V gene. This CDR3 spans 15 amino acids. The trim removed 2 bases at V and 4 bases at J, leaving 1 base unmatched. The CDR3 loop reads CASSFGLAGADTQYF. CDR3 in DNA: TGCGCCAGCAGCTTCGGACTAGCGGGGGCAGATACGCAGTATTTT. The full variable domain, with the rest looked up from reference TRBV5-1 and TRBJ2-3, is KAGVTQTPRYLIKTRGQQVTLSCSPISGHRSVSWYQQTPGQGLQFLFEYFSETQRNKGNFPGRFSGRQFSNSRSEMNVSTLELGDSALYLCASSFGLAGADTQYFGPGTRLTVL.

As regards this clone: Other DNA variants within this sample encode the same CDR3. The V gene is TRBV7-3, the J gene TRBJ2-5; 7 nucleotides line up with TRBD2. CDR1 is SGHTA, CDR2 FQGTGA, per germline. The CDR3 extends over 14 amino acids. The V and J ends lost 2 bases and 5 bases, in that order; junction bases with no gene match: 5. This chain's CDR3 is CASSLAGRGETQYF. As DNA, the CDR3 is TGTGCCAGCAGCTTAGCGGGGCGGGGGGAGACCCAGTACTTC. Drawing the rest from reference TRBV7-3 and TRBJ2-5, the complete variable domain is GAGVSQTPSNKVTEKGKYVELRCDPISGHTALYWYRQSLGQGPEFLIYFQGTGAADDSGLPNDRFFAVRPEGSVSTLKIQRTERGDSAVYLCASSLAGRGETQYFGPGTRLLVL.

Concerning this clone: Distinct nucleotide sequences in the sample also encode this CDR3. The CDR3 loop reads CASSLTGNQPQHF. DNA of the CDR3: TGCGCCAGCAGCTTAACAGGCAATCAGCCCCAGCATTTT. This chain uses TRBV5-1 with TRBJ1-5; D unresolved. The CDR3 totals 13 residues. Germline CDR1 reads SGHRS; CDR2 reads YFSETQ. Trimming took off 2 bases at V and 2 bases at J, with 5 bases between the two ends.

This clone came up a few times. The chain joins TRBV7-8 to TRBJ2-1; 13 nucleotides align to TRBD2. This CDR3 is 19 amino acids long. Germline CDR1 is SGHVS and CDR2 is FQNEAQ. After removal of 4 bases from V and 4 bases from J, the junction contained 13 bases not matched to a gene. This chain's CDR3 is CASSSYPRTSGGLYNEQFF. The CDR3 bases are TGTGCCAGCAGCTCCTACCCCCGGACTAGCGGGGGTCTTTACAATGAGCAGTTCTTC.

The gene calls are TRBV5-4 and TRBJ2-3, with D possibly being TRBD2 (6 bases). This CDR3 contains 14 residues. Between the trimmed V and J ends, which lost 0 bases and 4 bases, there was a span of 9 bases. Germline V gene data show CDR1 as SGHNT and CDR2 as YYREEE (reference sequence). The CDR3 protein is CASSLGPGADTQYF. The CDR3 DNA follows: TGTGCCAGCAGCTTGGGCCCGGGGGCAGATACGCAGTATTTT. Full variable domain (rest looked up from reference TRBV5-4 and TRBJ2-3): ETGVTQSPTHLIKTRGQQVTLRCSSQSGHNTVSWYQQALGQGPQFIFQYYREEENGRGNFPPRFSGLQFPNYSSELNVNALELDDSALYLCASSLGPGADTQYFGPGTRLTVL.

The J gene is TRBJ1-5, the V gene TRBV27, with a tentative D call TRBD1 (5 bases). Germline V gene data show CDR1 as MNHEY and CDR2 as SMNVEV (reference sequence). The CDR3 extends over 13 amino acids. Trimming cost V 5 bases and J 2 bases, with 7 bases left between them. The DNA for the CDR3 is TGTGCCAGCAGTGCAGGGCGCAATCAGCCCCAGCATTTT. It translates to CASSAGRNQPQHF.

This clone appeared once. As DNA, the CDR3 is TGTGCCAGCAGCTTGGTAAACAGGGAAAAGAGCTATGGCTACACCTTC. Translating it yields CASSLVNREKSYGYTF. The chain couples TRBV5-6 to TRBJ1-2, with D perhaps TRBD1 (6 bases). From germline, CDR1 is SGHDT and CDR2 YYEEEE. V shed 0 bases and J shed 4 bases, with 16 bases lying between them. CDR3 length equals 16 residues.

The chain joins TRBV19 to TRBJ2-3, with 11 bases lining up with TRBD2. Trimming at V came to 7 bases and at J to 4 bases, leaving 1 base not matched to a gene. CDR3 size: 13 residues. The germline V gene encodes CDR1 LNHDA and CDR2 SQIVND (reference sequence). Here the CDR3 reads CASTGLAADTQYF. Here the CDR3 DNA reads TGTGCCAGTACGGGACTAGCGGCAGATACGCAGTATTTT.

This chain uses TRBV6-5 with TRBJ1-5; possible D gene TRBD1, 6 bases. Trimming removed 8 bases at V and 3 bases at J, with 11 bases between. Germline lookup yields CDR1 MNHEY and CDR2 SVGAGI. The CDR3 contains 13 residues. In DNA form, the CDR3 reads TGTGCCAGCTTGGACAGCACCAATCAGCCCCAGCATTTT. Its protein is CASLDSTNQPQHF.

This chain connects TRBV6-2 or TRBV6-3 to TRBJ2-5; no definite D call. V was clipped by 0 bases and J by 5 bases, with 13 bases between them. The CDR3 contains 15 residues. CDR1 and CDR2 (germline): MNHEY, SVGEGT. The CDR3: CASSYSFQMRETQYF. CDR3 DNA: TGTGCCAGCAGTTACTCTTTCCAAATGCGGGAGACCCAGTACTTC.

CDR3 region: CASRAEETQYF. The CDR3, as DNA: TGTGCCAGCAGAGCTGAAGAGACCCAGTACTTC. This chain uses TRBV12-3 or TRBV12-4 with TRBJ2-5; unclear D gene. This CDR3 has 11 residues. Trimming removed 6 bases at V and 3 bases at J, with 5 bases between.

The DNA of the CDR3 is TGTGCCAGCAGCCCCCCAATGAACACTGAAGCTTTCTTT. It is translated as CASSPPMNTEAFF. The chain combines TRBV7-9 with TRBJ1-1; unclear D gene. The CDR3 spans 13 residues. Germline lookup yields CDR1 SEHNR and CDR2 FQNEAQ (reference sequence). The V and J ends lost 5 bases and 0 bases respectively, with 7 bases between them.

The chain joins TRBV25-1 to TRBJ2-5, with TRBD2 as a possible D gene (6 bases). CDR3 length: 15 residues. V lost 4 bases, J lost 0 bases, and 12 bases lay in between. Germline V CDR1 and CDR2: MGHDK, SYGVNS. Here the CDR3 DNA reads TGTGCCAGCAGTGGAGCGGGCCCGTACCAAGAGACCCAGTACTTC. The encoded protein is CASSGAGPYQETQYF.

The V and J genes are TRBV5-4 and TRBJ2-7; D is unclear. CDR3 size: 14 residues. V lost 2 bases and J lost 5, with 14 bases in between. Per germline, CDR1 SGHNT and CDR2 YYREEE (reference sequence). CDR3 residues: CASSFFIFTNEQYF. The CDR3 coding sequence is TGTGCCAGCAGCTTCTTCATTTTTACAAACGAGCAGTACTTC.

This clone showed up just a few times. The V and J genes are TRBV5-8 and TRBJ1-2, with unresolved D. The V and J ends lost 0 bases and 3 bases respectively, with 9 bases between them. The CDR3 is 14 amino acids. Germline CDR1 reads SGHTS; CDR2 reads YDEGEE. CDR3 amino acids: CASSLVERHYGYTF. The CDR3 region has the DNA TGTGCCAGCAGCTTGGTGGAGCGACACTATGGCTACACCTTC.

The chain recombines TRBV5-4 with TRBJ1-6, with TRBD1 matching over 11 bases. V was clipped by 4 bases and J by 9 bases; unmatched bases: 6. The CDR3 sequence is 15 residues long. CDR1 SGHNT and CDR2 YYREEE come from the germline V gene (reference sequence). This chain's CDR3 is CASSIRGQGVSPLHF. The CDR3 region has the DNA TGTGCCAGCAGCATCCGGGGACAGGGGGTTTCACCCCTCCACTTT.

In DNA, the CDR3 is TGTGCCAGCAGACATACAGATATGAACACTGAAGCTTTCTTT. It translates to CASRHTDMNTEAFF. V usage is TRBV28 and J usage is TRBJ1-1; D gene ambiguous. CDR1 is MDHEN, CDR2 SYDVKM, per germline. V was clipped by 6 bases and J by 0 bases, with 11 bases between them. The CDR3 covers 14 residues.